Below, one T cell receptor (beta chain) is given with its context. Its antigen is still unknown. These data belong to a study of T cell responses to AZD1222 COVID-19 vaccine. Measured with immunoSEQ multiplex PCR; TCRdb has only the in-frame clones, and not every one. Among about 150,000 clones listed, more than 85% were seen once. The study, taken as a whole, reports: Spike as a whole was targeted by vaccine-associated CD4 TCRs, dominant at 160-218 and 743-854. After two AZD1222 doses, spike-specific TCR breadth and depth rose versus day 0.

The sequenced sample was peripheral blood, obtained 28 days after the second AZD1222 dose. The receptor comes from an adult who received the AZD1222 COVID-19 vaccine.

DNA for the CDR3: TGTGCCAGCTCACCCAGGACAGGGGAATATTCACCCCTCCACTTT. This translates into CASSPRTGEYSPLHF. This rearrangement joins TRBV18 to TRBJ1-6; 9 positions match TRBD1. J gave up 8 bases and V 3 bases, and 5 bases lay outside the gene matches. CDR3 length: 15 residues. Germline V gives CDR1 KGHSH, CDR2 LQKENI. Combining the CDR3 with reference TRBV18 and TRBJ1-6 gives the whole variable domain NAGVMQNPRHLVRRRGQEARLRCSPMKGHSHVYWYRQLPEEGLKFMVYLQKENIIDESGMPKERFSAEFPKEGPSILRIQQVVRGDSAAYFCASSPRTGEYSPLHFGNGTRLTVT.